The 10 T cell receptor beta chains below were found in one sample sequenced in a study of metastatic and nonmetastatic thyroid tumors. No treatment of any kind had been given to any patient before thyroid surgery. MiXCR was used by TCRdb to re-call the PCR reads. The table records some 19,000 clones, around 15% of them present only once. The sample was blood. These receptor sequences come from a female donor with papillary thyroid cancer or a benign thyroid nodule (not recorded which). Some clones in this sample may be carry-over from other donors' samples.

This clone was detected ten times or more. One end of the junction varies from germline; a read error may be responsible. This chain uses TRBV5-1 with TRBJ2-7, with D possibly matching TRBD2 (5 bases). This CDR3 comprises 13 residues. Germline values: CDR1 SGHRS, CDR2 YFSETQ. The CDR3 nucleotides are TGCGCCTCGGGGTGGGAAGGAGGATACGAGCGGTACTTC. It codes for CASGWEGGYERYF.

There are many counts of this clone. The chain combines TRBV6-2 or TRBV6-3 with TRBJ2-6; no clear D gene. Germline CDR1 MNHEY, CDR2 SVGEGT. Deletions cut 2 bases from V and 0 bases from J, with 5 bases between. The CDR3 length is 15 residues. This CDR3 reads CASSYKGSGANVLTF. In DNA, the CDR3 is TGTGCCAGCAGTTACAAGGGCTCTGGGGCCAACGTCCTGACTTTC.

This clone was counted ten times or more. The V call is TRBV6-2 or TRBV6-3, the J call TRBJ2-7; no clear D. Germline loops: CDR1 MNHEY, CDR2 SVGEGT. The CDR3 is made up of 15 amino acids. Between the trimmed V and J ends, which lost 6 bases and 0 bases, there was a span of 15 bases. CDR3 residues: CASSPRAWGSYEQYF. The CDR3 DNA reads as TGTGCCAGCAGCCCCCGTGCCTGGGGCTCCTACGAGCAGTACTTC.

This clone has only a few counts. A much larger clone lies one base from this, so it may be a read error. This rearrangement joins TRBV29-1 to TRBJ2-1; no clear D. The CDR3 length is 15 residues. In germline, CDR1 is SQVTM, CDR2 ANQGSEA. CDR3 sequence (DNA): TGCAGCGTCACGCCCCGGTCCGGTTCCTGCAATGAGCAGTTCTTC. Protein sequence: CSVTPRSGSCNEQFF.

This clone was recorded many times. The V and J genes are TRBV2 and TRBJ2-7; 8 bases fit TRBD1. Germline values: CDR1 SNHLY, CDR2 FYNNEI. The CDR3 has 13 amino acids. The V and J ends lost 7 bases and 2 bases, in that order; junction bases with no gene match: 4. The CDR3 protein is CASKGTGTYEQYF. DNA for the CDR3: TGTGCCAGCAAGGGGACAGGAACCTACGAGCAGTACTTC.

This clone was seen ten or more times. This clone may be a read error of a much larger clone one base away. V and J are TRBV5-1 and TRBJ1-5; 9 bases map to TRBD1. The CDR3 consists of 15 residues. The germline V gene encodes CDR1 SGHRS and CDR2 YFSETQ. The CDR3 region has the DNA TGCGTCAGCAGCGCCGGGACAGGGAGCAATCAGCCCCAGCATTTT. Its translation is CVSSAGTGSNQPQHF.

At least ten counts were recorded for this clone. J is TRBJ2-7 and V is TRBV5-5; D is perhaps TRBD1 or TRBD2 (5 bases each). The germline V and J ends were trimmed by 0 bases and 1 base, with 14 bases remaining between them. This CDR3 has 16 residues. Germline V gives CDR1 SGHKS, CDR2 YYEKEE (reference sequence). The CDR3 loop is CASSLGGASPSYEQYF. CDR3 nucleotides: TGTGCCAGCAGCTTGGGAGGGGCTAGTCCTTCCTACGAGCAGTACTTC.

In its sample, this clone was seen many times. This sequence joins TRBV30 and TRBJ2-6; unclear D gene. Germline loops: CDR1 GTSNPN, CDR2 SVGIG (reference sequence). The CDR3 length is 15 residues. V was shortened by 2 bases and J by 1 base, with 9 bases between the two germline ends. In nucleotides, the CDR3 is TGTGCCTGGAGTCCCCCTCTTTCTGGGGCCAACGTCCTGACTTTC. Encoded protein: CAWSPPLSGANVLTF.

This clone was recorded many times. V is TRBV20-1 and J is TRBJ1-6; D may be TRBD1 (6 bases). CDR3 length: 15 residues. V was clipped by 0 bases and J by 7 bases, with 13 bases between them. CDR1 is DFQATT and CDR2 is SNEGSKA in the germline V gene (reference sequence). In DNA form, the CDR3 reads TGCAGTGCTAGAGATTTAGGCAGGGGCAATTCACCCCTCCACTTT. Encoded protein: CSARDLGRGNSPLHF.

This clone was observed at least ten times. V and J are TRBV5-1 and TRBJ2-6; D call uncertain. Trimming cost V 1 base and J 0 bases, with 2 bases left between them. This CDR3 contains 14 residues. Germline V gives CDR1 SGHRS, CDR2 YFSETQ. CDR3 bases: TGCGCCAGCAGCTTGCCCTCTGGGGCCAACGTCCTGACTTTC. Protein product: CASSLPSGANVLTF.